This T cell receptor (beta chain) was sequenced during a study of T cell changes during pregnancy in multiple sclerosis. Clones were sequenced by immunoSEQ multiplex PCR, and TCRdb holds only the in-frame ones, with some missing. The table shows more than 55,000 clones, with 80% to 95% occurring only once. The length of the CDR3 is 19 residues. V dropped 5 bases and J dropped 0; count of bases not matched to a gene: 16. Germline V gene lookup returns CDR1 SGHVS and CDR2 FNYEAQ. This material consisted of peripheral blood, taken after pregnancy. The V gene is TRBV7-6, the J gene TRBJ1-1; 9 bases are a match to TRBD1. This sequence was found in a female donor in good health, enrolled as a control in a pregnancy study. CDR3 residues: CASSGGQGGKTGLNTEAFF. Written as DNA, the CDR3 is TGTGCCAGCAGCGGGGGACAGGGAGGTAAAACGGGACTGAACACTGAAGCTTTCTTT.